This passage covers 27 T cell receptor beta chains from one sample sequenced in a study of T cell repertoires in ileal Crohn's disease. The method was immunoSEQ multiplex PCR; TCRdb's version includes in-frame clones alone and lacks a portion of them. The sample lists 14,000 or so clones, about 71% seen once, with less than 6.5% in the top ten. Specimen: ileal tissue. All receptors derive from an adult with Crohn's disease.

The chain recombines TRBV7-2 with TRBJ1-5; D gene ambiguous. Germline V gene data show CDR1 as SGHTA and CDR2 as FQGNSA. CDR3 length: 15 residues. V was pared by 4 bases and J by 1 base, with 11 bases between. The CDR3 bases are TGTGCCAGCAGCTACGGTACGGAAAGCAATCAGCCCCAGCATTTT. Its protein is CASSYGTESNQPQHF.

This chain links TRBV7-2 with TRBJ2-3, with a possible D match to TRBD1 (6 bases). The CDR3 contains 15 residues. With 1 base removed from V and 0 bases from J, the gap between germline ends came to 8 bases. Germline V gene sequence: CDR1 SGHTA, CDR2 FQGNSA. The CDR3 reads CASSLVGASTDTQYF. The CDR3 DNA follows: TGTGCCAGCAGCTTAGTGGGGGCTAGCACAGATACGCAGTATTTT.

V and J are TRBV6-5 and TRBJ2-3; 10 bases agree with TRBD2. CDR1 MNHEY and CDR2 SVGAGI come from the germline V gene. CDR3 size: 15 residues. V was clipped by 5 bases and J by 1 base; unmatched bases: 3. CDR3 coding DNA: TGTGCCAGCAGTCGGACTAGCGGACGCACAGATACGCAGTATTTT. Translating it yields CASSRTSGRTDTQYF.

CDR3 loop: CSVGGQFTYEQYF. The DNA of the CDR3 is TGCAGCGTTGGGGGACAGTTCACCTACGAGCAGTACTTC. This chain uses TRBV29-1 with TRBJ2-7; 7 nucleotides match TRBD1. The CDR3 runs to 13 residues. Germline V lookup: CDR1 SQVTM, CDR2 ANQGSEA. The J segment lost 2 bases and the V segment lost 4 bases, leaving 5 bases of the junction unmatched.

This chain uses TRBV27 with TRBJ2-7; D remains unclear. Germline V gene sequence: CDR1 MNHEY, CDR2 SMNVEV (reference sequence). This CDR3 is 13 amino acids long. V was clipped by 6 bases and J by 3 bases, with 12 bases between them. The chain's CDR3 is CASSLGRIYEQYF. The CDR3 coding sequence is TGTGCCAGCAGCCTAGGAAGGATCTACGAGCAGTACTTC.

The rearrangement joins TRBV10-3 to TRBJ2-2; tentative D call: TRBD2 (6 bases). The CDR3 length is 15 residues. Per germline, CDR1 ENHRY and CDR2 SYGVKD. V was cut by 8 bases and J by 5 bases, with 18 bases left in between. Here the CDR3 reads CAIPRGKTNTGELFF. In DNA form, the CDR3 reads TGTGCCATCCCGCGGGGAAAGACAAATACCGGGGAGCTGTTTTTT.

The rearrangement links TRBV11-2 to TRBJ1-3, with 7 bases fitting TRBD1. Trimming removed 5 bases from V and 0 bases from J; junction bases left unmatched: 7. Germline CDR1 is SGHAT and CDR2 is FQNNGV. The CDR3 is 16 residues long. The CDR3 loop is CASSPRDSRSGNTIYF. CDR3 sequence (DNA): TGTGCCAGCAGCCCGCGGGACAGCCGCTCTGGAAACACCATATATTTT.

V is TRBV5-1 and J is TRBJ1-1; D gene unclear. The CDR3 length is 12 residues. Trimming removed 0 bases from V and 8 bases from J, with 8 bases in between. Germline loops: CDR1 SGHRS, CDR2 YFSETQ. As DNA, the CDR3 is TGCGCCAGCAGCTTGGGAGGGTTAGAAGCTTTCTTT. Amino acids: CASSLGGLEAFF.

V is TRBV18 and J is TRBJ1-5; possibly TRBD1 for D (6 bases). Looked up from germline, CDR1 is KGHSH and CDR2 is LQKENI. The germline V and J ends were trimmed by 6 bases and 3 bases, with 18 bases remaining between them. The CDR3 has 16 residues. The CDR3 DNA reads TGTGCCAGCTCCCGGACGCGACAGGATATCAATCAGCCCCAGCATTTT. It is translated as CASSRTRQDINQPQHF. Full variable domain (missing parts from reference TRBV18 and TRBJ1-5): NAGVMQNPRHLVRRRGQEARLRCSPMKGHSHVYWYRQLPEEGLKFMVYLQKENIIDESGMPKERFSAEFPKEGPSILRIQQVVRGDSAAYFCASSRTRQDINQPQHFGDGTRLSIL.

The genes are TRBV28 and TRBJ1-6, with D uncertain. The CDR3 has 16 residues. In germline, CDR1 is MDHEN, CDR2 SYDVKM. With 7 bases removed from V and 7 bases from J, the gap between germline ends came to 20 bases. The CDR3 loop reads CASTNKGGVWNSPLHF. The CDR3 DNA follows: TGTGCCAGCACTAATAAGGGCGGGGTATGGAATTCACCCCTCCACTTT. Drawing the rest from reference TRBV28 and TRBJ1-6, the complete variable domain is DVKVTQSSRYLVKRTGEKVFLECVQDMDHENMFWYRQDPGLGLRLIYFSYDVKMKEKGDIPEGYSVSREKKERFSLILESASTNQTSMYLCASTNKGGVWNSPLHFGNGTRLTVT.

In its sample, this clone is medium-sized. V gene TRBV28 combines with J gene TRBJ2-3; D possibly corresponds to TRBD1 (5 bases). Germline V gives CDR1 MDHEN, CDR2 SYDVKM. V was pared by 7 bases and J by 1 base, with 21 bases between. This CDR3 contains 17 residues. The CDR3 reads CASIQNLGRGGTDTQYF. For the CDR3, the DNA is TGTGCCAGCATACAAAATTTGGGGCGTGGTGGCACAGATACGCAGTATTTT.

DNA of the CDR3: TGTGCCAGCAGTTTATCAGGTTTAGGGTCCTCCGGCTACACCTTC. Residues: CASSLSGLGSSGYTF. The rearrangement uses TRBV28 and TRBJ1-2; D not certain. Trimming stripped 1 base from V and 8 bases from J, with 17 bases between. The CDR3 is 15 amino acids. Germline V CDR1 and CDR2: MDHEN, SYDVKM.

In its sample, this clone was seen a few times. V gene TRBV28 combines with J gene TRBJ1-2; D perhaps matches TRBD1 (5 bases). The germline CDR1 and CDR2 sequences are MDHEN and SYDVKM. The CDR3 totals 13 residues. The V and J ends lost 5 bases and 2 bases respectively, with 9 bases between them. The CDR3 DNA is TGTGCCAGCAGTCGGGACGGAAACTATGGCTACACCTTC. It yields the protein CASSRDGNYGYTF.

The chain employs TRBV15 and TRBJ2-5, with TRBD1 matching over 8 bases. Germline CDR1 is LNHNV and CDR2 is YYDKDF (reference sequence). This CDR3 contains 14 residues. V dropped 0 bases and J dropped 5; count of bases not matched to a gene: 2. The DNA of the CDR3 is TGTGCCACCAGCAGAGACAGGGGGCAGGAGACCCAGTACTTC. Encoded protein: CATSRDRGQETQYF.

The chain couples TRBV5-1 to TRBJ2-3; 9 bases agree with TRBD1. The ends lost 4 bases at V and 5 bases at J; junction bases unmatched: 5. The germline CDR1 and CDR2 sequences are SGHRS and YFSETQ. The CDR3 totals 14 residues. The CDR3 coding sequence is TGCGCCAGCAGCATGGGACAGGGAAGAGATACGCAGTATTTT. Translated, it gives CASSMGQGRDTQYF.

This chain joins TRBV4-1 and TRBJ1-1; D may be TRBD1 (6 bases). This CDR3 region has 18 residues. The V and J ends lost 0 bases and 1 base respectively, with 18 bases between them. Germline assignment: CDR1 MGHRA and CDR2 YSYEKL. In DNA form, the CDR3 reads TGCGCCAGCAGCCAAGATTCCGAGGGGGGGTCCCCGAACACTGAAGCTTTCTTT. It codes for CASSQDSEGGSPNTEAFF.

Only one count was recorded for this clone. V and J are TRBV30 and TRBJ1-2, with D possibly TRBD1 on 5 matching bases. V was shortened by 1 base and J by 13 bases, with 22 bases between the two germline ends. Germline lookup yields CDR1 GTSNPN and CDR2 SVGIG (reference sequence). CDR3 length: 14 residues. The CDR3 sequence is CAWSASGTNRGPTF. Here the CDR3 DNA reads TGTGCCTGGAGTGCCTCCGGGACCAACCGTGGACCCACCTTC.

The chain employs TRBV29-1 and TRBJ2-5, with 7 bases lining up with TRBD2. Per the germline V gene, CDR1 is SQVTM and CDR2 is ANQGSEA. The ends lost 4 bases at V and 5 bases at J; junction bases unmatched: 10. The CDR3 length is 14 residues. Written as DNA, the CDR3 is TGCAGCGTTGTTTTAATGGGGGAGGGGGAGACCCAGTACTTC. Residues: CSVVLMGEGETQYF.

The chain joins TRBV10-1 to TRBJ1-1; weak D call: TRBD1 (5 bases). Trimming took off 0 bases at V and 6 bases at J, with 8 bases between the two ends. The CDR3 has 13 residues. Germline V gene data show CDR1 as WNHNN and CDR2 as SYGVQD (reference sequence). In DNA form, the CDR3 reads TGCGCCAGCAGTGAGTCGCGAGGGGCTGAAGCTTTCTTT. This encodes CASSESRGAEAFF.

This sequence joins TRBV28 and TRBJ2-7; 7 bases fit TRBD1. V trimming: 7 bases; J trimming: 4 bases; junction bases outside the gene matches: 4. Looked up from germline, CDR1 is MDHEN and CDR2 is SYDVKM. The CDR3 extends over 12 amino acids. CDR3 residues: CASNSQGYEQYF. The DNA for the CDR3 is TGTGCCAGCAATTCACAGGGGTACGAGCAGTACTTC.

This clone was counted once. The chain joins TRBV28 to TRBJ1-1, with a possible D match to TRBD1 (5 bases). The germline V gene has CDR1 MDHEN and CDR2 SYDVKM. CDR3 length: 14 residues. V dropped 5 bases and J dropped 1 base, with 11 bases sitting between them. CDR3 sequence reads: CASSTGGENTEAFF. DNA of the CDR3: TGTGCCAGCAGTACGGGAGGGGAGAACACTGAAGCTTTCTTT.

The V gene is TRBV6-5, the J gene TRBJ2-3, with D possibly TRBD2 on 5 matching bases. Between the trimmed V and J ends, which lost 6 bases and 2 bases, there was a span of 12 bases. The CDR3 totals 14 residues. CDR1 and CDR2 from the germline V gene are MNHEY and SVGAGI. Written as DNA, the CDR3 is TGTGCCAGCAGAACCACTAGGTCCACAGATACGCAGTATTTT. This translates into CASRTTRSTDTQYF.

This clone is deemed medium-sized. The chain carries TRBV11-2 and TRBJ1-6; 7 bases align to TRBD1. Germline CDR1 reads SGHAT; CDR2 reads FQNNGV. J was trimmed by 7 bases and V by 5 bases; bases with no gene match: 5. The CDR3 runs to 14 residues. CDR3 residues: CASSRRGQNSPLHF. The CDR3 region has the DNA TGTGCCAGCAGCCGACGGGGACAGAATTCACCCCTCCACTTT.

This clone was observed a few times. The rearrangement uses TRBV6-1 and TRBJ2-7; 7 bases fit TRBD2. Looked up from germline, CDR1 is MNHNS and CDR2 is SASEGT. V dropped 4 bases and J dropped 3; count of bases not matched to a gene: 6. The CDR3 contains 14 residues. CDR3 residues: CASSGTSEVYEQYF. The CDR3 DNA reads TGTGCCAGCAGTGGCACTAGCGAGGTCTACGAGCAGTACTTC.

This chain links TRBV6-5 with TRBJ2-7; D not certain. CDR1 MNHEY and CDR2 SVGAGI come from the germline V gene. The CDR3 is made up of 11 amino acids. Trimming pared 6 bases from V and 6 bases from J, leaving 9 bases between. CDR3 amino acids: CASRVYSEQYF. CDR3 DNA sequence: TGTGCCAGCAGGGTTTATTCCGAGCAGTACTTC.

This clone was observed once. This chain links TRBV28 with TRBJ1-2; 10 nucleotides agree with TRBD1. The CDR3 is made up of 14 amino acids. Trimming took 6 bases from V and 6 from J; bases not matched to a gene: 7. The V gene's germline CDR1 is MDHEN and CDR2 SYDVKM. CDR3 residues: CASSPTGTGDGYTF. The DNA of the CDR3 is TGTGCCAGCAGCCCCACCGGGACAGGGGATGGCTACACCTTC.

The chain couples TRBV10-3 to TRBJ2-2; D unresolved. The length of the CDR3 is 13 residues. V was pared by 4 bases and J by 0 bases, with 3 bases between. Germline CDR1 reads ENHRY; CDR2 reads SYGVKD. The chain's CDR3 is CAISVANTGELFF. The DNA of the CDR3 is TGTGCCATCAGTGTTGCGAACACCGGGGAGCTGTTTTTT.